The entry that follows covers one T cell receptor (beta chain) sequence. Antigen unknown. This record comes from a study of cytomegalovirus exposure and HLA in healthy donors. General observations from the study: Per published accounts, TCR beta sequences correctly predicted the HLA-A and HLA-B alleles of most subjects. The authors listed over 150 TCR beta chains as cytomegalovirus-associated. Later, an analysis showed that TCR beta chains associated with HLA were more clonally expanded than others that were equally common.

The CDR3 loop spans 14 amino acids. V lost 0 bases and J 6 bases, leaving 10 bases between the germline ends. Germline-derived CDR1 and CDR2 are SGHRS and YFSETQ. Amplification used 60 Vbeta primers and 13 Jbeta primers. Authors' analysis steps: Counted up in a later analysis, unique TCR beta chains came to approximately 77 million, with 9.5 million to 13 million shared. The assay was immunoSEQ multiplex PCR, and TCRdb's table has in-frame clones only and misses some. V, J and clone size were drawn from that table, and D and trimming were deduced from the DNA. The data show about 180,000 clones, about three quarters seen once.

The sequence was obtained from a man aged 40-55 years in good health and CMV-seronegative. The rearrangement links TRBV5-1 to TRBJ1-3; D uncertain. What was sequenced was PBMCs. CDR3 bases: TGCGCCAGCAGCTTGGATGACACTTCAAACACCATATATTTT. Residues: CASSLDDTSNTIYF.